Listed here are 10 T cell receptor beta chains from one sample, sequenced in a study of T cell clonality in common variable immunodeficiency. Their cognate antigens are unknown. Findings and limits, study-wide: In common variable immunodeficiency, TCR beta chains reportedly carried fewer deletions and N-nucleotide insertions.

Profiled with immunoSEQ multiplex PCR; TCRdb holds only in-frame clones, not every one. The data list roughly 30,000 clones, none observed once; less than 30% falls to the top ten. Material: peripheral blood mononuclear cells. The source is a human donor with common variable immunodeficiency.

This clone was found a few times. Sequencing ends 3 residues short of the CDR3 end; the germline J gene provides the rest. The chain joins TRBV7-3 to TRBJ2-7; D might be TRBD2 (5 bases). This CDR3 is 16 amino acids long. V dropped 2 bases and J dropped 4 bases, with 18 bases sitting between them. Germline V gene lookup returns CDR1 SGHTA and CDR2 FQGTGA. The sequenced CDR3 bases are TGTGCCAGCAGCTTAGGACCCGGGGAAGTGGGGTACGAG. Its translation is CASSLGPGEVGYE. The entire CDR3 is CASSLGPGEVGYEQYF.

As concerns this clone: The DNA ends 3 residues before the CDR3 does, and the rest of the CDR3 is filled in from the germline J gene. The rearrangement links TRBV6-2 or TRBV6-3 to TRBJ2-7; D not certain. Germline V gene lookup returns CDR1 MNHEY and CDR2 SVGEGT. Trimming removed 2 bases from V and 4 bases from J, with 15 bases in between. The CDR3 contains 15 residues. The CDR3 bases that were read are TGTGCCAGCAGTTACGGTCGTCTAGAATTTTACGAG. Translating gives CASSYGRLEFYE. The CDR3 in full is CASSYGRLEFYEQYF.

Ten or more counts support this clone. The chain's CDR3 is CSARADISYGYTF. The CDR3 DNA, read in part, is TGCAGTGCTAGAGCGGACATATCCTATGGC. The rearrangement links TRBV20-1 to TRBJ1-2, with TRBD1 as a possible D gene (5 bases). The read stops 3 residues short of the end of the CDR3; the missing end is completed from the germline J gene. Germline V gene data show CDR1 as DFQATT and CDR2 as SNEGSKA (reference sequence). This CDR3 is built from 13 residues. V lost 1 base to trimming and J lost 4 bases, with 10 bases between them.

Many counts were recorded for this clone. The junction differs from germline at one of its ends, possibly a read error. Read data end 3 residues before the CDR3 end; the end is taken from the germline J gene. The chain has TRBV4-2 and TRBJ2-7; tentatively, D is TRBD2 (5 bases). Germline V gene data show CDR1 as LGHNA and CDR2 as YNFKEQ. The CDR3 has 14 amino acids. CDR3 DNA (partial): TGCGCCAGCAGCCAAGAGGGCGCGGGCGGCGAG. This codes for CASSQEGAGGE. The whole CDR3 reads CASSQEGAGGEQYF.

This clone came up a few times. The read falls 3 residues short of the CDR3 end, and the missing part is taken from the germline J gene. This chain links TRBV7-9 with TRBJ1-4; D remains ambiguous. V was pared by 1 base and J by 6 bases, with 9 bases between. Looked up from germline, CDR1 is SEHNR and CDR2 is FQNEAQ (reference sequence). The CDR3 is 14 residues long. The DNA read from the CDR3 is TGTGCCAGCAGCTTAGTCCGCGGAGATGAAAAA. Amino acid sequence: CASSLVRGDEK. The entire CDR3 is CASSLVRGDEKLFF.

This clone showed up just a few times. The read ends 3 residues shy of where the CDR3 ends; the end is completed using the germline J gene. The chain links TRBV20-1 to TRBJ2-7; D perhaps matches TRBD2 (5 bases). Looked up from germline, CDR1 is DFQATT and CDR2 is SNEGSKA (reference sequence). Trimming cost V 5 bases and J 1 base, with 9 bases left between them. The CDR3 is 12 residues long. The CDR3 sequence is CSARTLSYEQYF. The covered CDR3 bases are TGCAGTGCTCGGACTTTATCCTACGAG.

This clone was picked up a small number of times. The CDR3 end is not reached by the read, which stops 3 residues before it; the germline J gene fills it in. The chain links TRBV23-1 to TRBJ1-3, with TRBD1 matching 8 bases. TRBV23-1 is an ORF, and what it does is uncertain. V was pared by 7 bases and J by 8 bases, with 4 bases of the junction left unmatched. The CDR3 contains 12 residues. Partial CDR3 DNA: TGCGCCAGCAACAGGGGGATATACACC. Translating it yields CASNRGIYT. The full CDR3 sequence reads CASNRGIYTIYF.

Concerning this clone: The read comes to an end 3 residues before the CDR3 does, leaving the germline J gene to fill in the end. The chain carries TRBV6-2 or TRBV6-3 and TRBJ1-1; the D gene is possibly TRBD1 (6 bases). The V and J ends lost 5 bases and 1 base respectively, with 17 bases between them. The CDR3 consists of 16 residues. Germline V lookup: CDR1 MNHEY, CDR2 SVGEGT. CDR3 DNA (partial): TGTGCCAGCAGTGACAGGAGGGGGATGAAGAACACTGAA. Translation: CASSDRRGMKNTE. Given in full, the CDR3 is CASSDRRGMKNTEAFF.

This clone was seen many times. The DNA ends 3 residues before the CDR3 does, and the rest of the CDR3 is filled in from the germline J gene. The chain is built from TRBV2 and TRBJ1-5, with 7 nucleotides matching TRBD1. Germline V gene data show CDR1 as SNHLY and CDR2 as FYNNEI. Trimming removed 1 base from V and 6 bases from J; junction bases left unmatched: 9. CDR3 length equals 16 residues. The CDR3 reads CASSEGGRQGSQPQHF. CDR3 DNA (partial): TGTGCCAGCAGTGAAGGTGGACGACAGGGAAGTCAGCCC.

Incomplete CDR3 DNA: TGTGCCAGCTCACCGGCGGCTAATGAAAAA. Translated: CASSPAANEK. The whole CDR3 sequence reads CASSPAANEKLFF. The chain links TRBV18 to TRBJ1-4, with no clear D. Read sequence stops 3 residues before the CDR3 end, and the germline J gene provides the missing end. Trimming left V 3 bases short and J 3 bases short, with 5 bases between. The CDR3 covers 13 residues. Germline CDR1 reads KGHSH; CDR2 reads LQKENI.